This entry is about one T cell receptor (beta chain). Its matching antigen is unknown. The data were taken from a study of cytomegalovirus exposure and HLA in healthy donors. It was with 60 Vbeta and 13 Jbeta primers that the PCR ran. This table comes from immunoSEQ multiplex PCR, and its TCRdb copy is limited to in-frame clones, with some not included. The sample has 90,000 or so clones; 78% are singletons. Whole-study results and caveats: Relative to equally common others, HLA-associated TCR beta chains showed greater clonal expansion in a later analysis. Based on reports, TCR beta sequences accurately predicted HLA-A and HLA-B alleles for most subjects. Altogether, 150 or so TCR beta chains were recorded as cytomegalovirus-associated. In a later analysis, a genetic analysis reported fewer productive-TCR N-insertions in an Asian-associated ancestry cluster than the cohort average.

This clonotype originated in a woman aged 35 to 49 in good health and CMV-seronegative. Sequenced material: PBMCs.

This CDR3 is CASRSLAGPRGEQFF. The DNA for the CDR3 is TGTGCCAGCAGGAGTTTAGCGGGACCTAGGGGTGAGCAGTTCTTC. The V call is TRBV6-4, the J call TRBJ2-1, with 8 nucleotides matching TRBD2. Germline assignment: CDR1 MRHNA and CDR2 SNTAGT. Trimming removed 6 bases from V and 9 bases from J; junction bases left unmatched: 13. This CDR3 has 15 amino acids.